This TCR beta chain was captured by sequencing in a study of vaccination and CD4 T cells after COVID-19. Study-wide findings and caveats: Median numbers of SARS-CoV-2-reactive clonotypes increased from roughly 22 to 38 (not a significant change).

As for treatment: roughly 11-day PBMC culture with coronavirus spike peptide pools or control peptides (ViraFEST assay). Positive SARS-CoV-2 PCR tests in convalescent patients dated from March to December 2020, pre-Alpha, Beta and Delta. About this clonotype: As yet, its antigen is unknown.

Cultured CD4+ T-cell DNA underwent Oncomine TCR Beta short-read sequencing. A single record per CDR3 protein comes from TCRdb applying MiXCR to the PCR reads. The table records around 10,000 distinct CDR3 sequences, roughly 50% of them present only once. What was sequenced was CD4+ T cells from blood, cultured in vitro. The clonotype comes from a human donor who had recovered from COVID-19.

The chain's CDR3 is CASSSNPLAVTGELFF. As DNA, the CDR3 is TGTGCCAGCAGCTCAAACCCCCTAGCGGTCACCGGGGAGCTGTTTTTT. V usage is TRBV11-2 and J usage is TRBJ2-2, with 7 bases matching TRBD2. The V gene's germline CDR1 is SGHAT and CDR2 FQNNGV. V was clipped by 4 bases and J by 4 bases; unmatched bases: 9. The CDR3 extends over 16 amino acids.